Below, 10 T cell receptor beta chains from the same sample are listed, as sequenced in a study of blood T cell repertoires in COVID-19. Profiled with immunoSEQ multiplex PCR; TCRdb holds only in-frame clones, not every one. The table records under 90,000 clones, about 80% of them present only once. The sample consisted of peripheral blood. The receptor set was obtained from a man older than 75 with acute or convalescent COVID-19.

The J gene is TRBJ1-2, the V gene TRBV5-4, with D possibly being TRBD1 (5 bases). CDR1 and CDR2 from the germline V gene are SGHNT and YYREEE (reference sequence). Trimming stripped 4 bases from V and 8 bases from J, with 12 bases between. CDR3 size: 12 residues. The CDR3 spells CASSPRRGGYTF. The CDR3 DNA sequence: TGTGCCAGCAGCCCCCGGAGGGGAGGCTACACCTTC.

This clone came up once. The V gene is TRBV19, the J gene TRBJ1-2; D call uncertain. CDR1 and CDR2 from the germline V gene are LNHDA and SQIVND (reference sequence). Trimming removed 5 bases at V and 7 bases at J, with 17 bases between. The CDR3 extends over 14 amino acids. The CDR3 sequence: CASSSPPEVPGYTF. The CDR3 DNA reads as TGTGCCAGTAGTTCCCCGCCTGAGGTCCCTGGCTACACCTTC.

The rearrangement joins TRBV19 to TRBJ2-7; 7 bases agree with TRBD1. CDR3 length: 13 amino acids. V shed 4 bases and J 3 bases; nucleotides not matched to a gene: 3. Germline V gene sequence: CDR1 LNHDA, CDR2 SQIVND (reference sequence). CDR3 nucleotide sequence: TGTGCCAGTAGTACGGGACAGAGCTACGAGCAGTACTTC. This encodes CASSTGQSYEQYF.

This clone was seen more than once but under ten times. The V and J genes are TRBV5-1 and TRBJ2-2; D is unresolved. CDR1 and CDR2 (germline): SGHRS, YFSETQ. V lost 3 bases and J lost 1, with 10 bases in between. The CDR3 consists of 15 residues. This CDR3 reads CASSSSAGNTGELFF. The CDR3 DNA is TGCGCCAGCAGCTCCTCTGCCGGGAACACCGGGGAGCTGTTTTTT.

This clone was counted a single time. The chain links TRBV2 to TRBJ2-5, with 11 nucleotides matching TRBD2. Germline assignment: CDR1 SNHLY and CDR2 FYNNEI. The CDR3 has 14 residues. With 8 bases clipped from V and 3 bases from J, the junction kept 5 bases outside the gene matches. CDR3 DNA: TGTGCCAGCTCCTTGACTAGCGGGAAAGAGACCCAGTACTTC. It is translated as CASSLTSGKETQYF.

The DNA of the CDR3 is TGTGCCAGCAGTCAACAGGGCCTCGAGCAGTACTTC. Amino acid sequence: CASSQQGLEQYF. The genes are TRBV27 and TRBJ2-7, with TRBD1 as a possible D gene (6 bases). CDR3 size: 12 residues. CDR1 is MNHEY and CDR2 is SMNVEV in the germline V gene (reference sequence). The V and J ends lost 5 bases and 6 bases respectively, with 11 bases between them.

The table lists this clone with a few counts. CDR3 in amino acids: CASSLAGQGQETQYF. CDR3 nucleotide sequence: TGTGCCAGCAGTTTAGCGGGACAAGGACAAGAGACCCAGTACTTC. The gene calls are TRBV6-2 or TRBV6-3 and TRBJ2-5; 8 bases map to TRBD2. The CDR3 has 15 residues. CDR1 MNHEY and CDR2 SVGEGT come from the germline V gene. V shed 4 bases and J 2 bases; nucleotides not matched to a gene: 6.

This clone was seen only once. This chain joins TRBV4-1 and TRBJ2-6; D call uncertain. CDR1 and CDR2 from the germline V gene are MGHRA and YSYEKL. Trimming took off 1 base at V and 2 bases at J, with 9 bases between the two ends. There are 16 residues in the CDR3. CDR3 loop: CASSQVTSAGANVLTF. The CDR3 DNA reads TGCGCCAGCAGCCAAGTGACTTCAGCTGGGGCCAACGTCCTGACTTTC.

This chain links TRBV12-3 or TRBV12-4 with TRBJ1-2; D gene unclear. This CDR3 contains 12 residues. V lost 2 bases and J 8 bases, leaving 9 bases between the germline ends. CDR3 nucleotides: TGTGCCAGCAGTTTAAGGGAGTTCGGCTACACCTTC. Residues: CASSLREFGYTF.

Concerning this clone: An end of the junction differs from the germline gene, which may be a read error. The same CDR3 arises from other DNA sequences in this sample as well. The genes are TRBV4-3 and TRBJ2-7, with a possible D match to TRBD1 (5 bases). CDR1 LGHNA and CDR2 YSLEER come from the germline V gene. The CDR3 is 17 amino acids. Here the CDR3 reads CASSPFNVRGRTYEQYF. CDR3 coding DNA: TGCGCCAGCAGCCCGTTCAATGTAAGGGGCCGAACCTACGAGCAGTATTTC.